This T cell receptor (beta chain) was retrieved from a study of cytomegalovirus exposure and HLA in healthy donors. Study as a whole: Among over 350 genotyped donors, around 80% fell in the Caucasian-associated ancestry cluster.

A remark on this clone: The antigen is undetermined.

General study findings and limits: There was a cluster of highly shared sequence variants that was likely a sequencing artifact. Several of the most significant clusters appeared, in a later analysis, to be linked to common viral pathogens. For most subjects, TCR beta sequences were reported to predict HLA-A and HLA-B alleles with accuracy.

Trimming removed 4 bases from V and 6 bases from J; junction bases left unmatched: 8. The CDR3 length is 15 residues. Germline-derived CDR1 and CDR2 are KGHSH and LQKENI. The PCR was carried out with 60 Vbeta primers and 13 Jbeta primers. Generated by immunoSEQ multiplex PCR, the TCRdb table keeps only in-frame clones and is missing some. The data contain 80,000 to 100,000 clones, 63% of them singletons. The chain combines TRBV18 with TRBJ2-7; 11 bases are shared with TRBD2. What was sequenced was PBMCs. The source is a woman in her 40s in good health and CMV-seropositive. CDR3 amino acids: CASSQLAGEQGEQYF. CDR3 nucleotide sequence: TGTGCCAGCTCACAACTAGCGGGAGAACAAGGCGAGCAGTACTTC.